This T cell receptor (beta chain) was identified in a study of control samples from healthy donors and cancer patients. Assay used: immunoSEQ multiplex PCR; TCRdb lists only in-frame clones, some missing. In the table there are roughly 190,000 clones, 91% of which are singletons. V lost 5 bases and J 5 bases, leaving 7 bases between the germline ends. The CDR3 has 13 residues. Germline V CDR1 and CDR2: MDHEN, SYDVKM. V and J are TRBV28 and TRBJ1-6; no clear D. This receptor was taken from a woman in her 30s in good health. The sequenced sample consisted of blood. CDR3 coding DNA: TGTGCCAGCAGTAGGGTAAATAATTCACCCCTCCACTTT. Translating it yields CASSRVNNSPLHF. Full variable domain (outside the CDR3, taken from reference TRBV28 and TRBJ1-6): DVKVTQSSRYLVKRTGEKVFLECVQDMDHENMFWYRQDPGLGLRLIYFSYDVKMKEKGDIPEGYSVSREKKERFSLILESASTNQTSMYLCASSRVNNSPLHFGNGTRLTVT.